The TCR beta chain under discussion was sequenced for a study of cytomegalovirus exposure and HLA in healthy donors. Trimming stripped 4 bases from V and 4 bases from J, with 8 bases between. Germline CDR1 MNHEY, CDR2 SVGAGI. The CDR3 sequence is 13 residues long. Study-wide results and caveats: Most TCR beta V segments were productive about 90% or about 30% of the time in an earlier analysis.

The PCR contained 60 Vbeta and 13 Jbeta primers. This table comes from immunoSEQ multiplex PCR, and its TCRdb copy is limited to in-frame clones, with some not included. The repertoire holds about 150,000 clones, with more than 60% as singletons. This clone was seen only once. Its antigen is as yet unknown. Sequences were obtained from PBMCs. This receptor was identified in a middle-aged man in good health and CMV-seropositive. The rearrangement uses TRBV6-5 and TRBJ1-5; D not certain. In DNA form, the CDR3 reads TGTGCCAGCAGTTCTCGGGAGAATCAGCCCCAGCATTTT. Amino acid sequence: CASSSRENQPQHF.